This T cell receptor (beta chain) was documented in a study of blood T cell repertoires in COVID-19. Across the study: Donors in the United States, Italy and Spain gave samples during acute or convalescent COVID-19. Sources were T cells, B-cell-depleted T cells, or PBMCs; the material itself was cDNA or gDNA.

The CDR3 extends over 13 amino acids. Germline loops: CDR1 LGHDT, CDR2 YNNKEL (reference sequence). Trimming took off 1 base at V and 12 bases at J, with 13 bases between the two ends. Authors' methods: From reference gene primer amplification, estimates of nucleated cell counts were derived. Profiling relied on immunoSEQ multiplex PCR, and the TCRdb table lists in-frame clones only, not all of them. The D gene and trimming were derived from the DNA, and the V and J assignments and clone size from that table. The data hold 150,000 to 200,000 clones, with approximately 82% observed a single time. The origin of this receptor is a human donor with acute or convalescent COVID-19. The donor label of this sample is uncertain. The sequenced material came from peripheral blood. The chain links TRBV3-1 (or the pseudogene TRBV3-2) to TRBJ2-1; D is possibly TRBD2 (6 bases). The CDR3 loop reads CASSQGAGRGQFF. CDR3 nucleotides: TGTGCCAGCAGCCAAGGAGCGGGTAGGGGGCAGTTCTTC.